Sequencing of this TCR beta chain was carried out in a study of cytomegalovirus exposure and HLA in healthy donors. About the research overall: An analysis done earlier identified more than 90 million unique TCR beta sequences from around 180 million T cells. Of around 400 genotyped donors, 81% grouped in the Caucasian-associated ancestry cluster.

Germline assignment: CDR1 MNHNS and CDR2 SASEGT. With 6 bases removed from V and 1 base from J, the gap between germline ends came to 13 bases. This CDR3 contains 15 residues. A word on this clone: The target antigen is unknown.

Notes on the study in general: Sequencing had likely introduced a cluster of highly shared sequence variants as an artifact. Beyond CMV serostatus, there was no information to go on about immune exposure.

Primers: 60 Vbeta forward and 13 Jbeta reverse. Some clones are missing from TCRdb's copy, which holds only in-frame ones; the method was immunoSEQ multiplex PCR. In the table there are about 37,000 clones, roughly 81% of which are singletons. This TCR was recovered from a middle-aged woman in good health and CMV-seronegative. V and J are TRBV6-1 and TRBJ1-5; no reliable D call. The sequenced sample was PBMCs. The CDR3 nucleotides are TGTGCCAGCAGCGAACAGCTGGGCAGCAATCAGCCCCAGCATTTT. Residues: CASSEQLGSNQPQHF.